The text below deals with one T cell receptor (beta chain). Trimming removed 6 bases from V and 5 bases from J, with 13 bases in between. There are 14 residues in the CDR3. The source of the sample is a study of Graves' ophthalmopathy and Graves' hyperthyroidism. Amplified material comprised TCR beta CDR3 regions derived from RNA transcripts. A first-round RT-PCR used HTBI primers, followed by a second-round multiplex PCR. MiXCR, run by TCRdb on the multiplex PCR reads, gives a single entry per CDR3 protein. The sample has 1 million to 1.3 million distinct CDR3 sequences, roughly two fifths seen once. Hyperthyroidism was new, under 2 months, in patients aged 18 to 65.

Sequencing used peripheral blood or thyroid tissue (not recorded which). The receptor comes from an adult man with Graves' hyperthyroidism. The V call is TRBV12-3 or TRBV12-4, the J call TRBJ2-2; possibly TRBD1 for D (6 bases). CDR3 nucleotides: TGTGCCAGCAGCGCCCAGGACAGTACCGGGGAGCTGTTTTTT. Translated: CASSAQDSTGELFF.